These 17 T cell receptor beta chains came from one sample sequenced in a study of Graves' ophthalmopathy and Graves' hyperthyroidism. RNA transcripts were the source from which TCR beta CDR3 regions were amplified. HTBI-primed first-round RT-PCR preceded second-round multiplex PCR. Each CDR3 protein is one row after TCRdb ran MiXCR on the multiplex PCR reads. The table lists hundreds of thousands of distinct CDR3 sequences, about a fifth of them singletons. Input material: peripheral blood. These receptors came from a woman under 30 with stable Graves' hyperthyroidism. Some clones in this sample may be carry-over from other donors' samples.

The chain recombines TRBV6-4 with TRBJ1-1, with TRBD1 matching over 9 bases. Per germline, CDR1 MRHNA and CDR2 SNTAGT. The CDR3 has 16 amino acids. Trimming removed 2 bases from V and 5 bases from J; junction bases left unmatched: 9. The CDR3 reads CASSDRLSDRGTEAFF. CDR3 DNA: TGTGCCAGCAGTGACCGGCTCTCAGACAGGGGGACTGAAGCTTTCTTT.

The genes are TRBV20-1 and TRBJ1-2; a possible D gene is TRBD1 (6 bases). Germline V gene sequence: CDR1 DFQATT, CDR2 SNEGSKA (reference sequence). V lost 2 bases to trimming and J lost 4 bases, with 14 bases between them. The CDR3 has 14 amino acids. This chain's CDR3 is CSARQKQGPYGYTF. The CDR3 DNA is TGCAGTGCTAGACAGAAACAGGGCCCCTATGGCTACACCTTC.

This clonotype was picked up many times. This chain uses TRBV11-2 with TRBJ1-6, with D possibly matching TRBD1 (5 bases). CDR1 and CDR2 from the germline V gene are SGHAT and FQNNGV. Trimming cost V 0 bases and J 10 bases, with 10 bases left between them. CDR3 length: 14 amino acids. The chain's CDR3 is CASSLDGARSPLHF. The DNA for the CDR3 is TGTGCCAGCAGCTTAGACGGGGCGCGCTCACCCCTCCACTTT.

This clonotype was counted ten times or more. CDR3 bases: TGCGCCAGCAGAGGGGCGGACTACGAGCAGTACTTC. Amino acids: CASRGADYEQYF. This rearrangement joins TRBV10-1 to TRBJ2-7, with D possibly matching TRBD1 (5 bases). V was clipped by 6 bases and J by 3 bases, with 9 bases between them. This CDR3 has 12 amino acids. Germline V gives CDR1 WNHNN, CDR2 SYGVQD (reference sequence).

The sample holds many counts of this clonotype. The chain recombines TRBV19 with TRBJ1-5; no clear D. CDR3 length: 13 residues. Germline loops: CDR1 LNHDA, CDR2 SQIVND (reference sequence). The V and J ends lost 3 bases and 4 bases respectively, with 7 bases between them. The CDR3 loop is CASSIEENQPQHF. The CDR3 coding sequence is TGTGCCAGTAGTATTGAGGAAAATCAGCCCCAGCATTTT.

The gene calls are TRBV5-1 and TRBJ2-5, with unresolved D. V was pared by 3 bases and J by 1 base, with 13 bases between. The CDR3 extends over 15 amino acids. Germline V gene data show CDR1 as SGHRS and CDR2 as YFSETQ. The CDR3 region has the DNA TGCGCCAGCAGCTCAAAGAATCTCTTCCAAGAGACCCAGTACTTC. It encodes CASSSKNLFQETQYF.

This clonotype was observed many times. The J gene is TRBJ2-7, the V gene TRBV27; D may correspond to TRBD1 or TRBD2 (5 bases each). Trimming took off 6 bases at V and 1 base at J, with 13 bases between the two ends. CDR3 length: 14 amino acids. The germline V gene encodes CDR1 MNHEY and CDR2 SMNVEV (reference sequence). CDR3 sequence reads: CASSEGLRSYEQYF. The CDR3 DNA reads TGTGCCAGCAGCGAGGGGCTGCGTTCCTACGAGCAGTACTTC.

This clonotype showed up many times. The rearrangement links TRBV6-1 to TRBJ1-4, with 7 nucleotides matching TRBD1. V shed 6 bases and J 8 bases; nucleotides not matched to a gene: 6. CDR1 and CDR2 (germline): MNHNS, SASEGT. The CDR3 is made up of 13 amino acids. CDR3 DNA sequence: TGTGCCAGCAGACGTACAGGGGTAGAAAAACTGTTTTTT. Amino acids: CASRRTGVEKLFF.

This clonotype was seen at least ten times. This sequence joins TRBV29-1 and TRBJ1-1; the D is unclear. The CDR3 runs to 12 residues. The germline V gene has CDR1 SQVTM and CDR2 ANQGSEA. The V end was cut by 1 base, the J end by 4 bases, with 7 bases between. The CDR3 loop reads CSVEVALTEAFF. CDR3 DNA sequence: TGCAGCGTTGAAGTGGCCCTCACTGAAGCTTTCTTT.

This clonotype occurred many times. The chain employs TRBV5-1 and TRBJ2-4; TRBD1 matches at 10 bases. The CDR3 runs 16 residues. Germline lookup yields CDR1 SGHRS and CDR2 YFSETQ. With 4 bases clipped from V and 6 bases from J, the junction kept 10 bases outside the gene matches. CDR3 amino acids: CASSTGTGDKRNIQYF. DNA of the CDR3: TGCGCCAGCAGCACAGGGACAGGGGACAAGCGAAACATTCAGTACTTC. Variable domain in full (rest from reference TRBV5-1 and TRBJ2-4): KAGVTQTPRYLIKTRGQQVTLSCSPISGHRSVSWYQQTPGQGLQFLFEYFSETQRNKGNFPGRFSGRQFSNSRSEMNVSTLELGDSALYLCASSTGTGDKRNIQYFGAGTRLSVL.

This clonotype was observed many times. J is TRBJ2-2 and V is TRBV2; 7 nucleotides align to TRBD1. Germline lookup yields CDR1 SNHLY and CDR2 FYNNEI. This CDR3 contains 14 residues. After removal of 4 bases from V and 4 bases from J, the junction contained 3 bases not matched to a gene. CDR3 residues: CASSGQGSTGELFF. The CDR3 DNA sequence: TGTGCCAGCAGTGGACAGGGAAGCACCGGGGAGCTGTTTTTT.

This clonotype was counted a few times. This rearrangement joins TRBV28 to TRBJ1-5; TRBD1 might be the D (5 bases). Germline CDR1 is MDHEN and CDR2 is SYDVKM. V dropped 4 bases and J dropped 4 bases, with 8 bases sitting between them. CDR3 length: 13 residues. The CDR3 region is CASSYYRNQPQHF. Written as DNA, the CDR3 is TGTGCCAGCAGTTACTACAGGAATCAGCCCCAGCATTTT.

There are many counts of this clonotype. This rearrangement joins TRBV12-5 to TRBJ1-1; tentative D call: TRBD1 (6 bases). Trimming removed 4 bases from V and 0 bases from J, with 21 bases in between. Germline CDR1 is LGHNT and CDR2 is FRNRAP. The CDR3 totals 18 residues. This CDR3 reads CASGSSPLTGMMNTEAFF. The CDR3 DNA sequence: TGTGCTAGTGGTTCCTCCCCTCTGACAGGCATGATGAACACTGAAGCTTTCTTT.

The rearrangement links TRBV20-1 to TRBJ2-7; TRBD1 aligns across 9 bases. Germline V gives CDR1 DFQATT, CDR2 SNEGSKA (reference sequence). The CDR3 consists of 15 residues. The V gene end was trimmed by 5 bases and the J gene end by 5 bases; junction bases not matched to a gene: 13. As DNA, the CDR3 is TGCAGTGCTCAAACCCCCGGGACAGGGATGAACGAGCAGTACTTC. It is translated as CSAQTPGTGMNEQYF.

The V call is TRBV29-1, the J call TRBJ2-5; D ambiguous. Germline CDR1 and CDR2: SQVTM and ANQGSEA. The V and J ends lost 7 bases and 2 bases respectively, with 14 bases between them. The CDR3 extends over 13 amino acids. The CDR3 is CSGSRVLQETQYF. The CDR3 DNA is TGCAGCGGATCAAGAGTGCTTCAAGAGACCCAGTACTTC. Full variable domain (outside the CDR3, taken from reference TRBV29-1 and TRBJ2-5): SAVISQKPSRDICQRGTSLTIQCQVDSQVTMMFWYRQQPGQSLTLIATANQGSEATYESGFVIDKFPISRPNLTFSTLTVSNMSPEDSSIYLCSGSRVLQETQYFGPGTRLLVL.

This chain links TRBV2 with TRBJ2-7, with D unresolved. V was pared by 1 base and J by 0 bases, with 7 bases between. The CDR3 is made up of 14 amino acids. The V gene's germline CDR1 is SNHLY and CDR2 FYNNEI. CDR3 DNA sequence: TGTGCCAGCAGTGAAGTTTGGGGCTCCTACGAGCAGTACTTC. It yields the protein CASSEVWGSYEQYF.

The gene calls are TRBV12-3 or TRBV12-4 and TRBJ2-5, with TRBD1 matching over 9 bases. The CDR3 length is 16 residues. V was pared by 4 bases and J by 2 bases, with 8 bases of the junction left unmatched. The CDR3 sequence is CASSSGTGSEQETQYF. The DNA of the CDR3 is TGTGCCAGCAGTTCGGGGACAGGGAGCGAGCAAGAGACCCAGTACTTC.